The 21 T cell receptor beta chains reported below all come from one sample, sequenced in a study of CD8 T cells in Susac syndrome. An amount of RNA that ranged from about 0.45 to 1 ug was reverse transcribed with random hexamers. TCRdb reprocessed the immunoSEQ multiplex PCR reads with MiXCR, giving one entry per CDR3 protein. The sample carries 180,000 or so distinct CDR3 sequences, roughly 95% recorded once. The sample comprised CD4+ T cells from PBMCs. These receptors originate from a human donor with multiple sclerosis.

The rearrangement links TRBV27 to TRBJ1-2; D not resolved. The CDR3 is 13 residues long. V was cut by 3 bases and J by 4 bases, with 9 bases left in between. Germline lookup yields CDR1 MNHEY and CDR2 SMNVEV (reference sequence). The CDR3 sequence is CASSLNPIYGYTF. CDR3 bases: TGTGCCAGCAGTTTGAATCCGATCTATGGCTACACCTTC.

The chain combines TRBV12-3 or TRBV12-4 with TRBJ1-1; TRBD1 might be the D (5 bases). CDR3 length equals 15 residues. Trimming removed 7 bases at V and 7 bases at J, with 22 bases between. The CDR3 nucleotides are TGTGCCAGCACCGAACGCGGGAAGGGGCCCGATGAAGCTTTCTTT. It codes for CASTERGKGPDEAFF.

This rearrangement joins TRBV29-1 to TRBJ1-1, with D uncertain. V was cut by 4 bases and J by 8 bases, with 11 bases left in between. The CDR3 loop spans 11 amino acids. CDR1 and CDR2 (germline): SQVTM, ANQGSEA. CDR3 in amino acids: CSVAAGPEAFF. For the CDR3, the DNA is TGCAGCGTTGCCGCAGGACCCGAAGCTTTCTTT.

The chain is built from TRBV7-8 and TRBJ2-5; D is undetermined. CDR1 SGHVS and CDR2 FQNEAQ come from the germline V gene. The V end lost 1 base, the J end lost 4 bases, and 10 bases lay between the germline ends. The CDR3 sequence is 14 residues long. CDR3 sequence: CASSLVALGETQYF. Here the CDR3 DNA reads TGTGCCAGCAGCTTAGTAGCTCTGGGAGAGACCCAGTACTTC.

The V and J genes are TRBV11-2 and TRBJ2-3, with D perhaps matching TRBD2 (6 bases). From germline, CDR1 is SGHAT and CDR2 FQNNGV. V dropped 8 bases and J dropped 5 bases, with 11 bases sitting between them. The CDR3 consists of 12 residues. The CDR3 DNA reads TGTGCCAGCCGGGGGTTTGGAGATACGCAGTATTTT. It specifies CASRGFGDTQYF. The full variable domain, with the rest looked up from reference TRBV11-2 and TRBJ2-3, is EAGVAQSPRYKIIEKRQSVAFWCNPISGHATLYWYQQILGQGPKLLIQFQNNGVVDDSQLPKDRFSAERLKGVDSTLKIQPAKLEDSAVYLCASRGFGDTQYFGPGTRLTVL.

This chain uses TRBV11-2 with TRBJ1-2; possibly TRBD1 for D (6 bases). The V gene's germline CDR1 is SGHAT and CDR2 FQNNGV. With 5 bases removed from V and 1 base from J, the gap between germline ends came to 14 bases. CDR3 length equals 15 residues. Here the CDR3 DNA reads TGTGCCAGCAGCCCCCCGGGGGGCAGTAACTATGGCTACACCTTC. Residues: CASSPPGGSNYGYTF.

The CDR3 DNA reads TGTGCCAGCAGCCCCTATTCGGGACCCCTGGACCAGCAGTACTTC. Its protein is CASSPYSGPLDQQYF. The chain combines TRBV9 with TRBJ2-7, with D tentatively TRBD1 or TRBD2 (5 bases each). Germline CDR1 SGDLS, CDR2 YYNGEE. The CDR3 extends over 15 amino acids. Deletions cut 4 bases from V and 8 bases from J, with 22 bases between.

This sequence joins TRBV20-1 and TRBJ2-5, with TRBD1 matching 7 bases. CDR1 and CDR2 from the germline V gene are DFQATT and SNEGSKA (reference sequence). J gave up 2 bases and V 1 base, and 4 bases lay outside the gene matches. This CDR3 spans 14 amino acids. This chain's CDR3 is CSARVSTGQETQYF. CDR3 in DNA: TGCAGTGCTAGAGTTTCGACAGGGCAAGAGACCCAGTACTTC.

This clonotype was recorded only once. This chain connects TRBV7-9 to TRBJ2-7, with D possibly being TRBD1 (6 bases). The CDR3 length is 12 residues. The V gene's germline CDR1 is SEHNR and CDR2 FQNEAQ (reference sequence). V lost 2 bases to trimming and J lost 6 bases, with 8 bases between them. The CDR3 region has the DNA TGTGCCAGCAGCTTAATACAGGGCGAGCAGTACTTC. Amino acid sequence: CASSLIQGEQYF.

The CDR3 DNA follows: TGTGCCAGCAGTTACGGGTTGGGGAAGGGGTCAGAGACCCAGTACTTC. Translation: CASSYGLGKGSETQYF. The V and J genes are TRBV6-6 and TRBJ2-5, with TRBD1 as a possible D gene (5 bases). The CDR3 is 16 residues long. CDR1 is MNHNY, CDR2 SVGAGI, per germline (reference sequence). V gave up 2 bases and J gave up 4 bases, with 17 bases separating them.

The V call is TRBV30, the J call TRBJ1-5; D is unresolved. CDR1 and CDR2 from the germline V gene are GTSNPN and SVGIG (reference sequence). There are 14 residues in the CDR3. V was shortened by 0 bases and J by 2 bases, with 8 bases between the two germline ends. CDR3 in DNA: TGTGCCTGGAGTGTTCGTATTGGCAATCAGCCCCAGCATTTT. This encodes CAWSVRIGNQPQHF. The full variable domain, completed using reference TRBV30 and TRBJ1-5, is SQTIHQWPATLVQPVGSPLSLECTVEGTSNPNLYWYRQAAGRGLQLLFYSVGIGQISSEVPQNLSASRPQDRQFILSSKKLLLSDSGFYLCAWSVRIGNQPQHFGDGTRLSIL.

J is TRBJ2-1 and V is TRBV12-3 or TRBV12-4, with 7 bases matching TRBD1. The CDR3 sequence is 16 residues long. V dropped 9 bases and J dropped 2; count of bases not matched to a gene: 13. The CDR3 region is CASRQSTGVTYNEQFF. The CDR3 DNA is TGTGCCAGTCGACAATCCACAGGGGTGACCTACAATGAGCAGTTCTTC.

This clonotype was seen only once. The chain links TRBV27 to TRBJ2-5; D is ambiguous. V was shortened by 6 bases and J by 1 base, with 9 bases between the two germline ends. This CDR3 is built from 13 residues. From germline, CDR1 is MNHEY and CDR2 SMNVEV (reference sequence). CDR3 coding DNA: TGTGCCAGCAGCGAAAGGGCCCAAGAGACCCAGTACTTC. This sequence encodes CASSERAQETQYF.

The V gene is TRBV15, the J gene TRBJ2-7; D possibly uses TRBD1 or TRBD2 (6 bases each). CDR3 size: 15 residues. CDR1 is LNHNV and CDR2 is YYDKDF in the germline V gene (reference sequence). V shed 0 bases and J shed 2 bases, with 11 bases lying between them. CDR3 DNA: TGTGCCACCAGCAGAGACCAGGGGAGGACCTACGAGCAGTACTTC. It specifies CATSRDQGRTYEQYF.

V is TRBV12-3 or TRBV12-4 and J is TRBJ2-7; 12 nucleotides match TRBD2. Trimming at V came to 6 bases and at J to 12 bases, leaving 12 bases not matched to a gene. The CDR3 length is 14 residues. CDR3 in amino acids: CASSRLWTSGAVYF. The CDR3 region has the DNA TGTGCCAGCAGCCGACTTTGGACTAGCGGGGCTGTGTACTTC.

Written as DNA, the CDR3 is TGCAGTGTGGTGGGGGTTGGAAACACCATATATTTT. Amino acid sequence: CSVVGVGNTIYF. V is TRBV20-1 and J is TRBJ1-3; possible D gene TRBD1, 5 bases. The CDR3 contains 12 residues. Trimming cost V 7 bases and J 3 bases, with 10 bases left between them. Germline loops: CDR1 DFQATT, CDR2 SNEGSKA (reference sequence).

The chain recombines TRBV24-1 with TRBJ2-5; tentative D call: TRBD1 (5 bases). V lost 1 base, J lost 5 bases, and 13 bases lay in between. Germline V CDR1 and CDR2: KGHDR, SFDVKD. The CDR3 consists of 15 residues. CDR3 DNA sequence: TGTGCCACCAGTGATTTACAGGACCAGGCGGAGACCCAGTACTTC. The encoded protein is CATSDLQDQAETQYF.

The chain links TRBV5-1 to TRBJ2-5; TRBD2 aligns across 9 bases. The germline CDR1 and CDR2 sequences are SGHRS and YFSETQ. The CDR3 loop spans 15 amino acids. Trimming removed 4 bases from V and 3 bases from J; junction bases left unmatched: 7. The CDR3 coding sequence is TGCGCCAGCAGCCCGGGACTAGCCATAGAAGAGACCCAGTACTTC. It encodes CASSPGLAIEETQYF.

The chain couples TRBV29-1 to TRBJ1-1; no definite D call. This CDR3 region has 12 residues. Looked up from germline, CDR1 is SQVTM and CDR2 is ANQGSEA. V lost 8 bases and J 6 bases, leaving 16 bases between the germline ends. CDR3 bases: TGCAGCACCAAGAGGAGCGGCCCTGAAGCTTTCTTT. Its translation: CSTKRSGPEAFF.

The J gene is TRBJ1-1, the V gene TRBV6-6, with D hard to call. Germline CDR1 MNHNY, CDR2 SVGAGI (reference sequence). The CDR3 sequence is 13 residues long. Trimming removed 2 bases from V and 3 bases from J, with 7 bases in between. The CDR3 coding sequence is TGTGCCAGCAGTTACGAGGGTTACACTGAAGCTTTCTTT. This sequence encodes CASSYEGYTEAFF.

The chain employs TRBV27 and TRBJ1-1; D uncertain. The CDR3 loop spans 14 amino acids. Trimming stripped 4 bases from V and 2 bases from J, with 11 bases between. Germline CDR1 reads MNHEY; CDR2 reads SMNVEV (reference sequence). The CDR3 loop is CASSWRQSNTEAFF. The CDR3 bases are TGTGCCAGCAGTTGGAGGCAGTCCAACACTGAAGCTTTCTTT.